This T cell receptor beta chain stems from a study of a mutant IDH1 vaccine in newly diagnosed glioma. CDR3 length: 17 amino acids. Germline CDR1 is SEHNR and CDR2 is FQNEAQ (reference sequence). The V gene lost 1 base and the J gene lost 0 bases, with 15 bases spanning the gap. Noted time point: week 23, last vaccination. Each dose of the vaccine consisted of 300 ug of mutant IDH1 20-mer peptide, with topical imiquimod. Every donor had a new WHO grade 3 or 4 astrocytoma that was IDH1-mutant, with loss of nuclear ATRX. Method: immunoSEQ multiplex PCR; TCRdb's copy keeps in-frame clones and lacks some. The sample includes tens of thousands of clones, around 78% of them seen just once. For this clone: Antigen specificity is unknown.

This chain joins TRBV7-9 and TRBJ1-1; D is possibly TRBD1 (6 bases). This receptor was obtained from a middle-aged woman with glioma. Some clones in this sample may be carry-over from other donors' samples. The source was PBMCs, collected from a glioma patient whose treatment included an IDH1 peptide vaccine. The CDR3: CASSLVRGGTLNTEAFF. The CDR3 DNA reads as TGTGCCAGCAGCTTAGTTCGGGGTGGGACATTGAACACTGAAGCTTTCTTT.